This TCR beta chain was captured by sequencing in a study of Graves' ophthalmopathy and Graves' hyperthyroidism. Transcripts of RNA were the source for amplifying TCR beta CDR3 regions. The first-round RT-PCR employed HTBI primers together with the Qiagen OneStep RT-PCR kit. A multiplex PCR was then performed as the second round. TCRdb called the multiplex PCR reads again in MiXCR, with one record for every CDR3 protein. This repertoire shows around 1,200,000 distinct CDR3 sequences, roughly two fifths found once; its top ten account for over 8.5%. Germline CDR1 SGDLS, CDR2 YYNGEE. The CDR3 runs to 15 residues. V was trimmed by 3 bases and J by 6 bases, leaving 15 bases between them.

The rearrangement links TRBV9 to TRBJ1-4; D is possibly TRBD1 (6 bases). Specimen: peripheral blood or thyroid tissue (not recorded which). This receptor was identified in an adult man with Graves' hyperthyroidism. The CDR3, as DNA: TGTGCCAGCAGCGGTTCACAGGGTAACTATGAAAAACTGTTTTTT. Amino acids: CASSGSQGNYEKLFF.